The clone carrying this TCR beta chain was counted only a few times. Its antigen remains unknown. This record comes from a study of regulatory T cells in long-lasting Graves disease. Arm-PCR of CDR3 regions with iRepertoire HTBI primers generated TCR beta libraries. TCRdb re-derived calls from the multiplex PCR reads in MiXCR, one entry per CDR3 protein. The table includes 300,000 to 450,000 distinct CDR3 sequences, around 15% detected once. Germline values: CDR1 SGHKS, CDR2 YYEKEE (reference sequence). The V end lost 1 base, the J end lost 5 bases, and 13 bases lay between the germline ends. This CDR3 comprises 15 residues. Whole-study findings and limits: The work looked only at peripheral blood and did not look at thyroid tissue. Newly diagnosed Graves' patients had higher TCR diversity than persistent ones.

Stated time point: newly diagnosed GD, antithyroid drugs for less than 3 months. PBMC RNA was the source of the TCR library. This clonotype was sampled from a female donor with Graves disease. Sequenced material: peripheral blood mononuclear cells (PBMCs), taken at new diagnosis, from a patient treated with antithyroid drugs. The gene calls are TRBV5-5 and TRBJ2-1; perhaps TRBD2 as D (5 bases). CDR3 sequence reads: CASSLWRSAHNEQFF. CDR3 DNA: TGTGCCAGCAGCTTGTGGAGGTCAGCCCACAATGAGCAGTTCTTC.